The table lists the clone carrying this TCR beta chain with a few counts. The antigen is unknown. The sample comes from a study of post-analysis software for immune sequencing data. Study-wide results and limits: Normalized Chao1 diversity in multiple sclerosis patients fell significantly below that of controls. The study found TRBV5-6, TRBV5-1 and TRBV20-1 among four to six TRBV segments more frequent in patients than controls.

The TCR beta cDNA libraries contained unique molecular identifiers. Each batch of about 0.95 to 10 million T cells produced roughly 0.5 million cDNA molecules. MiXCR, applied by TCRdb to the PCR reads, yields one record per CDR3 protein. The repertoire consists of hundreds of thousands of distinct CDR3 sequences, with roughly 45% occurring once and the leading ten covering about 12%. Germline CDR1 and CDR2: MGHRA and YSYEKL. With V trimmed by 0 bases and J by 0 bases, 4 bases remained unmatched. There are 17 residues in the CDR3. The source of this sequence is a girl between 5 and 17 years old with multiple sclerosis. The sample consisted of blood. V and J are TRBV4-1 and TRBJ1-4; 7 bases are shared with TRBD1. Here the CDR3 DNA reads TGCGCCAGCAGCCAAGAGGGACAGTCTGCAACTAATGAAAAACTGTTTTTT. Translated: CASSQEGQSATNEKLFF.